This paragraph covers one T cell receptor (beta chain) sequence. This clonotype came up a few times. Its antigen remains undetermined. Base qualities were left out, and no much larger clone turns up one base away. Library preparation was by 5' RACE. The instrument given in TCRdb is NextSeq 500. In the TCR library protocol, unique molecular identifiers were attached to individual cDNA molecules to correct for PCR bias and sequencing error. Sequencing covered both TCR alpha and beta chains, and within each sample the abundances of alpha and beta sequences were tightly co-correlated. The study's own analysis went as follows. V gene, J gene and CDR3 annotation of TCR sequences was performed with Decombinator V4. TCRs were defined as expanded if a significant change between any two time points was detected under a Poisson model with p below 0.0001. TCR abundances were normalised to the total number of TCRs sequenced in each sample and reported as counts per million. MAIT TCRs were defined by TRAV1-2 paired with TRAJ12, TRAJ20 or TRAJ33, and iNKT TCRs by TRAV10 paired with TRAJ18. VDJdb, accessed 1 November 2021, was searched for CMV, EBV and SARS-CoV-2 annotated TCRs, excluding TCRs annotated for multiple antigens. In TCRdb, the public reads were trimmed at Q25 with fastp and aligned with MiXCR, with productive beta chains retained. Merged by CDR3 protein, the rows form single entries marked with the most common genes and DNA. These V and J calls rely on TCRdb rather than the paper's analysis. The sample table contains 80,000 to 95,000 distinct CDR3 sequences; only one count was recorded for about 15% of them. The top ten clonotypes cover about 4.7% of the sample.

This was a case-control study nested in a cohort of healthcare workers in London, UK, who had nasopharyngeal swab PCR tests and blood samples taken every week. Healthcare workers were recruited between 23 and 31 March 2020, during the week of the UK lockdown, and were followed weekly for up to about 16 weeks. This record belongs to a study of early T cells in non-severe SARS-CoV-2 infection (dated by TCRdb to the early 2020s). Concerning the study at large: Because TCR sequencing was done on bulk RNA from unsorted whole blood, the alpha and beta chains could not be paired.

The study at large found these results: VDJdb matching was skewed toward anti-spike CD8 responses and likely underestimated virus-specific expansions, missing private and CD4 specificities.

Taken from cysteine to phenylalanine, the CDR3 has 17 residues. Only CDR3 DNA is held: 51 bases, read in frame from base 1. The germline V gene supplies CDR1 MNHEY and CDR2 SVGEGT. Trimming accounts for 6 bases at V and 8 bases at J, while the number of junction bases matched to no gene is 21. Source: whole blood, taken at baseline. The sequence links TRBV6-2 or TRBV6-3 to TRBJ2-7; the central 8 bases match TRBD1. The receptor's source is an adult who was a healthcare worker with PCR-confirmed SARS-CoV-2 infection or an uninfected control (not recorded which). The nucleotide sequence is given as TGTGCCAGCAGGGCAGGGGGCGTGACAATTCCGTCCTTCAAGCAGTACTTC. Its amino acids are CASRAGGVTIPSFKQYF.